This T cell receptor (beta chain) was identified during a study of neurological immune-mediated disorders. Study-wide results and limits: The greatest TCR clonal expansion appeared in HTLV-1-associated myelopathy and the smallest, falling below healthy controls, in multiple sclerosis.

TCRdb redid the calling of the 5' RACE reads with MiXCR, one entry per CDR3 protein. The repertoire includes 66,000 or so distinct CDR3 sequences, 3.5% to 5% of them detected once, and approximately 7% sits in the top ten. Per the germline V gene, CDR1 is DFQATT and CDR2 is SNEGSKA (reference sequence). This CDR3 contains 14 residues. V was cut by 3 bases and J by 1 base, with 12 bases left in between. This clonotype occurred many times. Its antigen is undetermined. The receptor's source is a man between 25 and 39 years old with multiple sclerosis. The J gene is TRBJ1-1, the V gene TRBV20-1; the D is unclear. The specimen was PBMCs. CDR3 coding DNA: TGCAGTGCTAGTAAGGGATATACGAACACTGAAGCTTTCTTT. Its protein product is CSASKGYTNTEAFF.